The sequence of this T cell receptor (beta chain) was determined in a study of blood T cells in healthy people across ages. Primed by a sample-barcoded 5' primer and a J-beta primer mix, a second PCR proceeded for about 7 to 12 cycles. Every sample gave at least 2.5 million paired-end reads containing CDR3. TCRdb reanalysed the 5' RACE reads using MiXCR and keeps one entry per CDR3 protein. Of 1.5 million to 2 million distinct CDR3 sequences listed, around half are singletons. To note about this clonotype: Its antigen is not identified.

Whole-study findings and limits: Naive and antigen-experienced cells could not be conclusively compared, given unsorted PBMCs.

This CDR3 has 15 amino acids. The germline CDR1 and CDR2 sequences are KGHSH and LQKENI. Each sample gave at least 7 million isolated PBMCs. Each sample yielded at least 6 micrograms of PBMC total RNA. The V gene is TRBV18, the J gene TRBJ2-5; 9 bases align to TRBD1. The J call is uncertain, as TRBJ2-7 better fits the DNA end. The sequence came from a woman in her 40s in good health. Material for sequencing was blood. The CDR3 coding sequence is TGTGCCAGCTCCCTTCGACAGGGGGTCCACTACGAGCAGTACTTC. This sequence encodes CASSLRQGVHYEQYF.